These 3 T cell receptor beta chains originate from one sample sequenced in a study of lung T cells in sarcoidosis with Löfgren's syndrome. One entry per CDR3 protein, called by TCRdb with MiXCR from the reads. The sample yields approximately 19,000 distinct CDR3 sequences, roughly 20% seen once. Sequencing input: CD4+ T cells from PBMCs. These receptors originate from a human donor with sarcoidosis (Löfgren's syndrome or another form), or a control subject (not recorded which).

In regard to this clonotype: Being one base from a much bigger clone, this may be a read error. Since no conserved phenylalanine or tryptophan closes the CDR3, a read error is the likely cause. The V call is TRBV5-4, the J call TRBJ1-1; D unresolved. The germline V and J ends were trimmed by 0 bases and 1 base, with 13 bases remaining between them. Per germline, CDR1 SGHNT and CDR2 YYREEE (reference sequence). This CDR3 has 16 amino acids. CDR3 coding DNA: TGTGCCAGCAGCTTGGGGCAGGAGATGGCGAACACTGAAGCTTTCCTT. Its protein product is CASSLGQEMANTEAFL.

This clonotype has a handful of counts. This clone may be a read error of a much larger clone one base away. V usage is TRBV24-1 and J usage is TRBJ1-1; unclear D gene. Germline V lookup: CDR1 KGHDR, CDR2 SFDVKD. The CDR3 covers 12 residues. CDR3 sequence reads: CAASDPNTEAFF. The CDR3 DNA sequence: TGTGCCGCCAGTGACCCGAACACTGAAGCTTTCTTT.

Concerning this clonotype: This may stem from a read error, because a much larger clone lies one nucleotide away. The chain links TRBV29-1 to TRBJ2-1; unclear D gene. CDR1 and CDR2 from the germline V gene are SQVTM and ANQGSEA. There are 14 residues in the CDR3. The CDR3 nucleotides read TGCAGCGTTGAAAACAGTATGTCCTACAGTGAGCAGTTCTTC. Translation gives CSVENSMSYSEQFF.